Many counts were recorded for the clone carrying this T cell receptor beta chain. The target antigen is unknown. This specimen belongs to a study of regulatory T cells in long-lasting Graves disease. With iRepertoire HTBI primers and Arm-PCR of CDR3 regions, TCR beta libraries were built. Using its own MiXCR run on the multiplex PCR reads, TCRdb lists one record per CDR3 protein. This sample carries 650,000 to 850,000 distinct CDR3 sequences, around 32% of them seen once, and the ten largest clones take about two fifths. Time point indicated: persistent/refractory GD, antithyroid drugs over 5 years with positive TRAb. PBMC RNA was the source of the TCR library. General study results and limits: There were preferences for TRBV28, TRBJ1-2 and TRBJ2-5 in persistent disease. Between persistent patients, around 2,900 public clonotypes were shared, exceeding the 800 to 1,000 shared between new patients.

This CDR3 is built from 16 residues. J was trimmed by 4 bases and V by 5 bases; bases with no gene match: 11. Germline V gene sequence: CDR1 SNHLY, CDR2 FYNNEI. The sequencing used peripheral blood mononuclear cells (PBMCs), collected when the disease was refractory, from a patient treated with antithyroid drugs. The chain combines TRBV2 with TRBJ1-1; 9 bases map to TRBD1. The clonotype was recovered from a female donor with Graves disease. CDR3 loop: CASSPSDRGILTEAFF. CDR3 in DNA: TGTGCCAGCAGTCCATCCGACAGGGGGATTCTCACTGAAGCTTTCTTT.